This T cell receptor beta chain was identified in a study of OX40 agonist ivuxolimab in advanced cancers. Data came from immunoSEQ multiplex PCR; TCRdb stores just in-frame clones and leaves some out. The table records roughly 10,000 clones, roughly four fifths of them present only once. Trimming removed 4 bases from V and 4 bases from J; junction bases left unmatched: 9. This CDR3 has 16 residues. In germline, CDR1 is LNHNV, CDR2 YYDKDF (reference sequence). J is TRBJ2-1 and V is TRBV15; 8 positions match TRBD2. The origin of this receptor is an adult with an advanced solid tumor such as melanoma, head and neck, liver or kidney cancer. The specimen comprised CD4+ or CD8+ T cells sorted from blood, sampled in a trial of the OX40 agonist ivuxolimab. The CDR3 loop is CATSTPLGGGYNEQFF. CDR3 DNA: TGTGCCACCAGCACGCCTTTGGGCGGGGGGTACAATGAGCAGTTCTTC.